This T cell receptor (beta chain) was identified in a study of early T cells in non-severe SARS-CoV-2 infection. Notes on this clonotype: The antigen is not known.

The CDR3 sequence is 18 residues long. The germline V and J ends were trimmed by 2 bases and 0 bases, with 14 bases remaining between them. CDR1 and CDR2 (germline): MNHNS, SASEGT. Findings of the study overall: Sequences matched to VDJdb favored anti-spike CD8 responses, while private and CD4 specificities were missed.

Individual cDNA molecules received unique molecular identifiers. Each CDR3 protein is one row after TCRdb ran MiXCR on the 5' RACE reads. The sample includes over 50,000 distinct CDR3 sequences, 10% to 14% of them seen just once. Material: whole blood. The rearrangement uses TRBV6-1 and TRBJ2-6, with D perhaps TRBD2 (6 bases). This clonotype originated in an adult who was a healthcare worker with PCR-confirmed SARS-CoV-2 infection or an uninfected control (not recorded which). The CDR3 loop is CASSEPMGGTSGANVLTF. The CDR3 DNA is TGTGCCAGCAGTGAACCGATGGGCGGGACCTCTGGGGCCAACGTCCTGACTTTC.